The clone carrying this T cell receptor beta chain was detected ten times or more. The target antigen is unknown. The data were taken from a study of metastatic and nonmetastatic thyroid tumors. Study at large: The comparison covered peripheral blood and tumor or nodule tissue in malignant and benign thyroid patients.

Original methodology: Built for papillary thyroid cancer, a distant-metastasis classifier drew on CDR3 differences across clinicopathological groups. TCRdb ran MiXCR on the PCR reads. None of the V and J calls come from the authors' own analysis; TCRdb made them. The data contain approximately 20,000 clones, about 31% of them singletons. Patients had received no treatment of any kind before thyroid surgery. Study conclusions and caveats: Malignant tumors reportedly showed significantly higher TCR beta diversity than benign nodules in both blood and tumor.

Germline V gives CDR1 DFQATT, CDR2 SNEGSKA (reference sequence). The CDR3 length is 13 residues. Trimming stripped 1 base from V and 3 bases from J, with 7 bases between. The sequence was obtained from a female donor with papillary thyroid cancer or a benign thyroid nodule (not recorded which). Some clones in this sample may be carry-over from other donors' samples. The sequenced sample was adjacent normal tissue. V gene TRBV20-1 combines with J gene TRBJ1-3, with no clear D. CDR3 amino acids: CSARGWYGNTIYF. CDR3 bases: TGCAGTGCTAGAGGGTGGTATGGAAACACCATATATTTT.